The 5 T cell receptor beta chains presented below share a single source sample, sequenced in a study of CD8 T cells in ankylosing spondylitis (dated by TCRdb to 2017 to 2019). The library came from 5' RACE. Sequenced using an Illumina HiSeq 2500. TCRdb handled the public reads itself, with Q25 trimming in fastp and clone calling in MiXCR, and kept productive beta chains. Every entry covers one CDR3 protein and lists the most common genes and DNA from its rows. For this sample there are 750,000 to 850,000 distinct CDR3 sequences; 12% appear just once. The biggest ten clones account for just over 0.5% of the sample. Study-wide findings and limitations: A TCR beta motif made up of seven or eight highly homologous amino acid variants appeared to be characteristic of blood from ankylosing spondylitis patients.

Which antigens these TCRs recognize remains unknown. The sample consisted of blood, either unsorted or a sorted T cell fraction (not recorded which). These receptors originate from a male donor with ankylosing spondylitis.

Many counts were recorded for this clonotype. The chain carries TRBV12-3 or TRBV12-4 and TRBJ2-5, with D perhaps TRBD2 (5 bases). Trimming shortened V by 8 bases and J by 5 bases, and 15 bases separated the two germline ends. This CDR3 is 13 amino acids long. CDR3 amino acids: CASSTLAPETQYF. The CDR3 DNA reads TGTGCCAGCTCTACTCTAGCCCCCGAGACCCAGTACTTC.

This CDR3 is CATSDWTGDSGANVLTF. The DNA for the CDR3 is TGTGCCACCAGTGATTGGACAGGCGACTCTGGGGCCAACGTCCTGACTTTC. The rearrangement uses TRBV24-1 and TRBJ2-6, with TRBD1 matching over 7 bases. V shed 2 bases and J 0 bases; nucleotides not matched to a gene: 3. Germline V gives CDR1 KGHDR, CDR2 SFDVKD. This CDR3 region has 17 residues.

The chain joins TRBV20-1 to TRBJ1-1, with D unresolved. V was pared by 5 bases and J by 1 base, with 11 bases between. This CDR3 has 13 residues. Germline V lookup: CDR1 DFQATT, CDR2 SNEGSKA (reference sequence). The CDR3 coding sequence is TGCAGTGCTCCTTGGTTGGCGAACACTGAAGCTTTCTTT. Amino acids: CSAPWLANTEAFF.

There are a few counts of this clonotype. The gene calls are TRBV7-2 and TRBJ1-1, with 8 positions matching TRBD1. This CDR3 contains 13 residues. The ends lost 4 bases at V and 7 bases at J; junction bases unmatched: 5. Germline values: CDR1 SGHTA, CDR2 FQGNSA. CDR3 sequence (DNA): TGTGCCAGCAGCTCGGACAGGGCGAGTGAAGCTTTCTTT. Amino acids: CASSSDRASEAFF.

This clonotype came up many times. V and J are TRBV20-1 and TRBJ2-3; 9 nucleotides agree with TRBD1. After removal of 7 bases from V and 1 base from J, the junction contained 3 bases not matched to a gene. The CDR3 is 13 amino acids. Germline CDR1 DFQATT, CDR2 SNEGSKA (reference sequence). The chain's CDR3 is CSDRDRGTDTQYF. CDR3 DNA sequence: TGCAGTGACCGGGACAGGGGCACAGATACGCAGTATTTT.